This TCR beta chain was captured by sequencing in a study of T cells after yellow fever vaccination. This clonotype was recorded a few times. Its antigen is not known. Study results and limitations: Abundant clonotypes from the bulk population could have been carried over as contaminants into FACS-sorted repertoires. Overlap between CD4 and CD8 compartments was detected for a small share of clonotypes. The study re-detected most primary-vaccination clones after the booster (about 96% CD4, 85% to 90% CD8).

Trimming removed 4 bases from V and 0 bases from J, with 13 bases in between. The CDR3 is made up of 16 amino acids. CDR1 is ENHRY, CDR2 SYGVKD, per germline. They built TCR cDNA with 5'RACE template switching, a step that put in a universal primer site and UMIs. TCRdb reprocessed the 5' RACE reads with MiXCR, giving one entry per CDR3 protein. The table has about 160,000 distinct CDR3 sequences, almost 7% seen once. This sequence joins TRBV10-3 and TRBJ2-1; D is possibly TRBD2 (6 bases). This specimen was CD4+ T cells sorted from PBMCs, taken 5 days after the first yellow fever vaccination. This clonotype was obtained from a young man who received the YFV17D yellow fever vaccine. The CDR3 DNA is TGTGCCATCAGTGCGTGGGCGGGGAGCTCCTACAATGAGCAGTTCTTC. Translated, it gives CAISAWAGSSYNEQFF.